This TCR beta chain was captured in a study of HIV-infected patients and healthy controls. This clonotype was seen at least ten times. The germline V gene has CDR1 MDHEN and CDR2 SYDVKM. This CDR3 comprises 12 residues. The ends were cut back, 4 bases at V and 9 bases at J, with 13 bases in the middle. TCRdb recomputed calls from the 5' RACE reads with MiXCR, one row per CDR3 protein. Seen here are approximately 67,000 distinct CDR3 sequences, 15% to 20% observed once, and the top ten hold approximately 5.3%. The sequence derives from a human donor in good health. The chain recombines TRBV28 with TRBJ2-7; D is perhaps TRBD2 (6 bases). Sequencing used CD4+ T cells from blood. The CDR3 reads CASSSSVGGQYF. The CDR3, as DNA: TGTGCCAGCAGTTCCTCGGTCGGGGGGCAGTACTTC.